The 13 T cell receptor beta chains listed next were all sequenced from one sample in a study of T cells in localized non-small cell lung cancer. Clones were read by immunoSEQ multiplex PCR, and TCRdb kept only the in-frame ones, dropping some. Of 35,000 to 45,000 clones listed, roughly 83% are singletons. The sequences come from PBMCs, collected before any cancer treatment. Source of these receptors: a woman aged 35-70 years with stage II squamous cell lung carcinoma.

The V and J genes are TRBV28 and TRBJ1-2; D not resolved. Between the trimmed V and J ends, which lost 4 bases and 0 bases, there was a span of 12 bases. In germline, CDR1 is MDHEN, CDR2 SYDVKM. The length of the CDR3 is 15 residues. The CDR3 region has the DNA TGTGCCAGCAGTTCGGGCCAGCCCTCTAACTATGGCTACACCTTC. It is translated as CASSSGQPSNYGYTF.

This chain uses TRBV5-1 with TRBJ2-5; D gene uncertain. V was cut by 3 bases and J by 4 bases, with 10 bases left in between. The CDR3 sequence is 13 residues long. CDR1 and CDR2 (germline): SGHRS, YFSETQ. The CDR3 region has the DNA TGCGCCAGCAGCTCCTTTGCGTCAGAGACCCAGTACTTC. Its protein is CASSSFASETQYF.

The chain recombines TRBV11-2 with TRBJ2-5, with 12 bases that match TRBD2. Per germline, CDR1 SGHAT and CDR2 FQNNGV. V lost 1 base to trimming and J lost 4 bases; unmatched junction nucleotides: 7. This CDR3 is built from 17 residues. Here the CDR3 DNA reads TGTGCCAGCAGCTTAGCCCTAAAACTAGCGGGAGGAGAGACCCAGTACTTC. It encodes CASSLALKLAGGETQYF. The variable domain in full, with the rest retrieved from reference TRBV11-2 and TRBJ2-5, is EAGVAQSPRYKIIEKRQSVAFWCNPISGHATLYWYQQILGQGPKLLIQFQNNGVVDDSQLPKDRFSAERLKGVDSTLKIQPAKLEDSAVYLCASSLALKLAGGETQYFGPGTRLLVL.

The chain employs TRBV5-1 and TRBJ2-5, with TRBD1 matching over 7 bases. The V gene's germline CDR1 is SGHRS and CDR2 YFSETQ. The CDR3 totals 13 residues. V was pared by 6 bases and J by 2 bases, with 4 bases of the junction left unmatched. The CDR3 is CASTWDRQETQYF. The CDR3 bases are TGCGCCAGCACCTGGGACAGACAAGAGACCCAGTACTTC.

The chain employs TRBV28 and TRBJ2-5; 13 bases are shared with TRBD2. J was trimmed by 3 bases and V by 6 bases; bases with no gene match: 4. Germline V lookup: CDR1 MDHEN, CDR2 SYDVKM. The CDR3 is 15 residues long. CDR3 in amino acids: CASSLTSGGEETQYF. Here the CDR3 DNA reads TGTGCCAGCAGCCTAACTAGCGGGGGGGAAGAGACCCAGTACTTC.

In DNA form, the CDR3 reads TGTGCCAGCTCACTAACTAGCGGAAAAGAGCAGTTCTTC. Translated, it gives CASSLTSGKEQFF. This chain connects TRBV18 to TRBJ2-1; 8 nucleotides align to TRBD2. Germline CDR1 and CDR2: KGHSH and LQKENI. Losses at the gene ends were 4 bases for V and 10 bases for J; bases not matched to a gene: 6. The CDR3 spans 13 residues.

The V gene is TRBV4-2, the J gene TRBJ1-1; D perhaps matches TRBD1 (5 bases). V lost 2 bases, J lost 4 bases, and 17 bases lay in between. CDR1 and CDR2 (germline): LGHNA, YNFKEQ. This CDR3 is 16 amino acids long. CDR3 coding DNA: TGTGCCAGCAGCCAAAGGGCAGGGAGGTTCGGCACTGAAGCTTTCTTT. This sequence encodes CASSQRAGRFGTEAFF.

The CDR3 sequence: CASSPGTENEKLFF. The CDR3 nucleotides read TGCGCCAGCAGCCCTGGGACAGAAAATGAAAAACTGTTTTTT. The V and J genes are TRBV5-1 and TRBJ1-4, with 7 bases lining up with TRBD1. The CDR3 runs to 14 residues. CDR1 is SGHRS and CDR2 is YFSETQ in the germline V gene. Trimming took 4 bases from V and 5 from J; bases not matched to a gene: 5.

The chain employs TRBV11-3 and TRBJ1-6; D remains ambiguous. The CDR3 loop spans 12 amino acids. The germline V gene has CDR1 SGHNT and CDR2 YENEEA. Trimming took off 5 bases at V and 7 bases at J, with 6 bases between the two ends. The CDR3 bases are TGTGCCAGCAGCCTATCAAATTCACCCCTCCACTTT. It specifies CASSLSNSPLHF.

The chain uses TRBV19 and TRBJ2-5; D unclear. There are 13 residues in the CDR3. The V end lost 5 bases, the J end lost 2 bases, and 9 bases lay between the germline ends. Germline V gene data show CDR1 as LNHDA and CDR2 as SQIVND (reference sequence). Here the CDR3 reads CASSPTEQETQYF. The CDR3 DNA reads as TGTGCCAGTAGTCCAACAGAGCAAGAGACCCAGTACTTC. The entire variable domain, with the rest obtained from reference TRBV19 and TRBJ2-5, is as follows: DGGITQSPKYLFRKEGQNVTLSCEQNLNHDAMYWYRQDPGQGLRLIYYSQIVNDFQKGDIAEGYSVSREKKESFPLTVTSAQKNPTAFYLCASSPTEQETQYFGPGTRLLVL.

The V gene is TRBV28, the J gene TRBJ2-3, with D tentatively TRBD2 (6 bases). Germline V gene data show CDR1 as MDHEN and CDR2 as SYDVKM. Trimming shortened V by 7 bases and J by 4 bases, and 15 bases separated the two germline ends. CDR3 size: 14 residues. The CDR3 loop reads CASTLGPGADTQYF. Here the CDR3 DNA reads TGTGCCAGCACCTTGGGTCCGGGGGCAGATACGCAGTATTTT.

In DNA, the CDR3 is TGTGCCAGCAGCTCGCCCCAAGGGGTACCAGGGTACAATGAGCAGTTCTTC. The encoded protein is CASSSPQGVPGYNEQFF. The genes are TRBV7-9 and TRBJ2-1; the D gene is possibly TRBD1 (5 bases). This CDR3 contains 17 residues. The germline V gene encodes CDR1 SEHNR and CDR2 FQNEAQ (reference sequence). Deletions cut 4 bases from V and 4 bases from J, with 20 bases between.

The genes are TRBV10-3 and TRBJ2-3; TRBD1 agrees at 8 bases. Germline V gene lookup returns CDR1 ENHRY and CDR2 SYGVKD. CDR3 size: 14 residues. With V trimmed by 6 bases and J by 0 bases, 2 bases remained unmatched. As DNA, the CDR3 is TGTGCCATCAGCTGGGACAGGAGCACAGATACGCAGTATTTT. This gives the protein CAISWDRSTDTQYF.